These T cell receptor beta chains were read from a single sample in a study of shared clonotypes between healthy human individuals. Method: immunoSEQ multiplex PCR; TCRdb's copy keeps in-frame clones and lacks some. The sample holds 2 million to 2.5 million clones, about 94% seen once. The sample was naive CD8+ T cells sorted from blood. These receptors were collected from a man between 18 and 35 years old in good health. CDR3s include the opening cysteine and the closing phenylalanine or tryptophan. The D gene is left open where the match is weak.

V gene: TRBV14; D gene: TRBD1; J gene: TRBJ1-2; CDR3 DNA: TGTGCCAGCAGCCCGTCCGGGACAGGGGGCGAGGGCTACACCTTC; CDR3 protein: CASSPSGTGGEGYTF
V gene: TRBV28; D gene: .; J gene: TRBJ2-3; CDR3 DNA: TGTGCCAGCGGGTACAGGGCTAGCACAGATACGCAGTATTTT; CDR3 protein: CASGYRASTDTQYF
V gene: TRBV21-1; D gene: .; J gene: TRBJ2-7; CDR3 DNA: TGTGCCAGCCCCTCGGGCCGTGCCCGGGCCGGGCAGTACTTC; CDR3 protein: CASPSGRARAGQYF
V gene: TRBV9; D gene: .; J gene: TRBJ2-7; CDR3 DNA: TGTGCCAGCAGCGCCGGGGGAGGCACGGCCTACGAGCAGTACTTC; CDR3 protein: CASSAGGGTAYEQYF
V gene: TRBV27; D gene: .; J gene: TRBJ2-1; CDR3 DNA: TGTGCCGCAGCGCTGAGCTCCTACAATGAGCAGTTCTTC; CDR3 protein: CAAALSSYNEQFF
V gene: TRBV2; D gene: .; J gene: TRBJ2-7; CDR3 DNA: TGTGCCAGCAGTCCGAGGCTATCCTACGAGCAGTACTTC; CDR3 protein: CASSPRLSYEQYF
V gene: TRBV4-1; D gene: TRBD1; J gene: TRBJ1-6; CDR3 DNA: TGCGCCAGCAGCGGACAGGCGAGCTCCTATAATTCACCCCTCCACTTT; CDR3 protein: CASSGQASSYNSPLHF
V gene: TRBV7-9; D gene: TRBD2; J gene: TRBJ2-2; CDR3 DNA: TGTGCCAGCAGCCCAGCGGCTAGCGGTAACACCGGGGAGCTGTTTTTT; CDR3 protein: CASSPAASGNTGELFF
V gene: TRBV4-1; D gene: .; J gene: TRBJ1-3; CDR3 DNA: TGCGCCAGCAGCCAAGGTCCCCCAGAACAGCCAGGAAACACCATATATTTT; CDR3 protein: CASSQGPPEQPGNTIYF
V gene: TRBV19; D gene: TRBD2; J gene: TRBJ2-3; CDR3 DNA: TGTGCCAGTAGTCCCATAGCGGGGGGGGCCACAGATACGCAGTATTTT; CDR3 protein: CASSPIAGGATDTQYF
V gene: TRBV5-4; D gene: .; J gene: TRBJ1-2; CDR3 DNA: TGTGCCAGCAGCTTGGGACCAAGGGAAAACTATGGCTACACCTTC; CDR3 protein: CASSLGPRENYGYTF
V gene: TRBV7-8; D gene: .; J gene: TRBJ2-7; CDR3 DNA: TGTGCCACTCGTGATGACGGAGTATTCTACGAGCAGTACTTC; CDR3 protein: CATRDDGVFYEQYF